This T cell receptor (beta chain) was identified in a study of molecular identifiers for immune sequencing clone quantification. The V end lost 1 base, the J end lost 2 bases, and 9 bases lay between the germline ends. From germline, CDR1 is MNHEY and CDR2 SMNVEV (reference sequence). The CDR3 loop spans 14 amino acids. TCRdb re-called the PCR reads with MiXCR, one entry per CDR3 protein. Among about 640,000 distinct CDR3 sequences listed, roughly 21% were seen once. Points on this clonotype: Its antigen is still unknown.

Findings and limits, study-wide: Reportedly, one cell's Jurkat TCR RNA was detected within 1,200,000 naive CD8 cells.

The chain combines TRBV27 with TRBJ2-7, with D uncertain. The clonotype was recovered from a human donor in good health. Some libraries in this study had Jurkat cell RNA spiked in. The sequenced material came from naive CD8+ T cells from blood, with Jurkat cell RNA spiked in. Stated subset: FACS-sorted CD8+CD4-CCR7+CD45RA+ naive T cells. The CDR3 loop is CASSLLGDAYEQYF. The CDR3 DNA reads TGTGCCAGCAGTTTATTAGGCGATGCCTACGAGCAGTACTTC.